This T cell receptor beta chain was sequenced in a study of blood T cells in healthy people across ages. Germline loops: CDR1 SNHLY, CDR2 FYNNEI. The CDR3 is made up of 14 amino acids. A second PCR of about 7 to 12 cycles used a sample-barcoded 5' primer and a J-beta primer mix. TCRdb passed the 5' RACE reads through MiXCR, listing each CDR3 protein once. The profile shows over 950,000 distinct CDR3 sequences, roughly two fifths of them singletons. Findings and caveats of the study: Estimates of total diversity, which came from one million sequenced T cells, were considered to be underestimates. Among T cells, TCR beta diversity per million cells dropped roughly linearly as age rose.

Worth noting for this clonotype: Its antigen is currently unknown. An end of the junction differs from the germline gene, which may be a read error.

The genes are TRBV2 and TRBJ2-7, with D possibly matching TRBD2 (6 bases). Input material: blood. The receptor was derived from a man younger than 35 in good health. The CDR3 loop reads CTSRPDGGSYEQYF. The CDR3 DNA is TGTACCAGCAGGCCCGACGGGGGCTCCTACGAGCAGTACTTC.